This T cell receptor (beta chain) was identified during a study of T cell clonotyping in hematopoietic cell transplantation. Turning to the study itself: Recipients' pretransplant samples followed cytoreduction.

V was cut by 2 bases and J by 4 bases, with 17 bases left in between. The CDR3 consists of 16 residues. Germline loops: CDR1 MRHNA, CDR2 SNTAGT. Time point specified: recipient sample about 28 days before transplant, after cytoreduction. Study outcomes and limitations: After transplant, recipient diversity fell while pathologically expanded clonotypes grew through day 180. No sorting was done, leaving CD4 and CD8 contributions mixed.

Produced via immunoSEQ multiplex PCR; TCRdb's table is partial and in-frame only. The sample contains some 76,000 clones, 90% to 96% of which appear only once. In this sample, this clone is medium-sized. Antigen: not known. This chain joins TRBV6-4 and TRBJ1-2, with a tentative D call TRBD1 (6 bases). The receptor's source is a woman aged 45-59 years with acute myeloid leukemia. Some clones in this sample may be carry-over from other donors' samples. Sample: peripheral blood mononuclear cells, taken before stem cell transplant. The CDR3 loop reads CASSDTVQGAFYGYTF. CDR3 nucleotide sequence: TGTGCCAGCAGTGACACGGTACAGGGAGCCTTCTATGGCTACACCTTC.